This TCR beta chain was profiled in a study of radiation and T cells in renal cell carcinoma. Across the whole study: Nephrectomy followed 15 Gy stereotactic body radiation by 4 weeks. Study outcomes and limitations: From baseline, blood top tumor clonotypes peaked at 2 weeks post-radiation. Pretreatment tumor biopsies were lacking, so baseline clonotypes are unknown.

Sequencing was performed with immunoSEQ multiplex PCR; in TCRdb, only in-frame clones are kept and a portion is missing. The table shows roughly 150,000 clones, with about 91% occurring only once. Described time point: blood 2 weeks post-SBRT. Treatment denoted: 15 Gy SBRT to primary tumor, nephrectomy 4 weeks later. This renal cell carcinoma was of the clear cell type. Comments on this clone: Its antigen is not known.

Trimming stripped 8 bases from V and 4 bases from J, with 17 bases between. The CDR3 consists of 14 residues. In germline, CDR1 is SGHNT, CDR2 YENEEA. The TCR was taken from a woman between 45 and 60 years old with renal cell carcinoma. The V and J genes are TRBV11-3 and TRBJ1-2, with a possible D match to TRBD1 (5 bases). The sample here was blood, taken from a patient whose treatment included radiotherapy and nephrectomy. CDR3 amino acids: CASGGVGLGYGYTF. The CDR3, as DNA: TGTGCCAGCGGCGGTGTGGGACTAGGCTATGGCTACACCTTC.